This T cell receptor (beta chain) was recorded in a study of T cells in Graves' hyperthyroidism and ophthalmopathy. This clonotype was seen many times. What it binds is not known. Deletions cut 7 bases from V and 6 bases from J, with 13 bases between. Germline loops: CDR1 MDHEN, CDR2 SYDVKM. This CDR3 has 12 amino acids. RNA transcripts were the template for amplifying TCR beta CDR3 regions. The TCR CDR3 first-round RT-PCR relied on the HTBI primer set. TCRdb used MiXCR to reprocess the multiplex PCR reads, holding one entry per CDR3 protein. The top ten clones hold 15% to 20% of a sample with about 350,000 distinct CDR3 sequences, about 16% of them seen once. General study results and limits: With a median lead of 6.5 months before onset, the model predicted ophthalmopathy. The blood repertoire included most of the expanded thyroid clonotypes above 0.001.

The source of this sequence is a woman aged 60 to 75 with Graves' ophthalmopathy. Sequenced input: blood. V usage is TRBV28 and J usage is TRBJ2-7; tentatively, D is TRBD1 or TRBD2 (5 bases each). The CDR3 sequence is CASKGSRLEQYF. DNA of the CDR3: TGTGCCAGCAAGGGGAGCCGCCTCGAGCAGTACTTC.